These T cell receptor beta chains were read from a single sample in a study of T cell changes during pregnancy in multiple sclerosis. Here immunoSEQ multiplex PCR was the method, and the copy in TCRdb shows in-frame clones only, minus some. The top ten clones hold roughly 2.5% of a sample with approximately 85,000 clones, approximately 89% of them seen once. The sequencing used peripheral blood, collected in the first trimester of pregnancy. The receptors shown here come from a female donor with multiple sclerosis, enrolled in a pregnancy study. The CDR3 runs from the conserved cysteine through the conserved F or W.

j_call v_call cdr3_aa
TRBJ2-3 TRBV5-8 CASSSGGQGAGDTQYF
TRBJ1-1 TRBV6-5 CASSYGAVNTEAFF
TRBJ2-7 TRBV19 CASSISQDQTYEQYF
TRBJ1-1 TRBV2 CASSEKGLVTEAFF
TRBJ2-7 TRBV7-6 CASSLEAGEQYF
TRBJ1-2 TRBV30 CAWSEGGLGGYTF
TRBJ2-7 TRBV27 CASNPSSSGRLSYF
TRBJ2-5 TRBV4-3 CASSQDFFGVKTQYF
TRBJ2-5 TRBV6-5 CASSYPAGAFRETQYF
TRBJ2-7 TRBV5-1 CASSFLAGRNYEQYF
TRBJ2-2 TRBV29-1 CSVGGVGGELFF
TRBJ1-2 TRBV28 CASRGGTSNYGYTF
TRBJ2-1 TRBV28 CASSSRGSLRYNEQFF
TRBJ1-1 TRBV7-3 CASSLDRENTEAFF
TRBJ1-6 TRBV28 CASSLWAERQTLNSPLHF
TRBJ2-3 TRBV5-1 CASSLAGTPTDTQYF
TRBJ2-7 TRBV19 CASSISTGAYEQYF
TRBJ1-2 TRBV28 CASQWTGVYGYTF
TRBJ2-1 TRBV30 CAWGKWGGLYEQFF
TRBJ1-2 TRBV13 CASSPLGKHLVNYGYTF
TRBJ2-1 TRBV7-9 CASSFPIITTSGGNEQFF
TRBJ2-3 TRBV19 CASSIARGPTDTQYF
TRBJ2-7 TRBV7-9 CASSRWDGSSYEQYF
TRBJ2-7 TRBV7-2 CASSLTRGGAQRSSYEQYF
TRBJ2-3 TRBV15 CATSTPQGSTDTQYF
TRBJ2-7 TRBV19 CASSIGRGYYEQYF
TRBJ2-7 TRBV7-9 CASSLWSGGEEQYF
TRBJ2-4 TRBV28 CASSLRTSGAVGKNIQYF
TRBJ1-2 TRBV6-1 CASSEGDRDKGYGYTF